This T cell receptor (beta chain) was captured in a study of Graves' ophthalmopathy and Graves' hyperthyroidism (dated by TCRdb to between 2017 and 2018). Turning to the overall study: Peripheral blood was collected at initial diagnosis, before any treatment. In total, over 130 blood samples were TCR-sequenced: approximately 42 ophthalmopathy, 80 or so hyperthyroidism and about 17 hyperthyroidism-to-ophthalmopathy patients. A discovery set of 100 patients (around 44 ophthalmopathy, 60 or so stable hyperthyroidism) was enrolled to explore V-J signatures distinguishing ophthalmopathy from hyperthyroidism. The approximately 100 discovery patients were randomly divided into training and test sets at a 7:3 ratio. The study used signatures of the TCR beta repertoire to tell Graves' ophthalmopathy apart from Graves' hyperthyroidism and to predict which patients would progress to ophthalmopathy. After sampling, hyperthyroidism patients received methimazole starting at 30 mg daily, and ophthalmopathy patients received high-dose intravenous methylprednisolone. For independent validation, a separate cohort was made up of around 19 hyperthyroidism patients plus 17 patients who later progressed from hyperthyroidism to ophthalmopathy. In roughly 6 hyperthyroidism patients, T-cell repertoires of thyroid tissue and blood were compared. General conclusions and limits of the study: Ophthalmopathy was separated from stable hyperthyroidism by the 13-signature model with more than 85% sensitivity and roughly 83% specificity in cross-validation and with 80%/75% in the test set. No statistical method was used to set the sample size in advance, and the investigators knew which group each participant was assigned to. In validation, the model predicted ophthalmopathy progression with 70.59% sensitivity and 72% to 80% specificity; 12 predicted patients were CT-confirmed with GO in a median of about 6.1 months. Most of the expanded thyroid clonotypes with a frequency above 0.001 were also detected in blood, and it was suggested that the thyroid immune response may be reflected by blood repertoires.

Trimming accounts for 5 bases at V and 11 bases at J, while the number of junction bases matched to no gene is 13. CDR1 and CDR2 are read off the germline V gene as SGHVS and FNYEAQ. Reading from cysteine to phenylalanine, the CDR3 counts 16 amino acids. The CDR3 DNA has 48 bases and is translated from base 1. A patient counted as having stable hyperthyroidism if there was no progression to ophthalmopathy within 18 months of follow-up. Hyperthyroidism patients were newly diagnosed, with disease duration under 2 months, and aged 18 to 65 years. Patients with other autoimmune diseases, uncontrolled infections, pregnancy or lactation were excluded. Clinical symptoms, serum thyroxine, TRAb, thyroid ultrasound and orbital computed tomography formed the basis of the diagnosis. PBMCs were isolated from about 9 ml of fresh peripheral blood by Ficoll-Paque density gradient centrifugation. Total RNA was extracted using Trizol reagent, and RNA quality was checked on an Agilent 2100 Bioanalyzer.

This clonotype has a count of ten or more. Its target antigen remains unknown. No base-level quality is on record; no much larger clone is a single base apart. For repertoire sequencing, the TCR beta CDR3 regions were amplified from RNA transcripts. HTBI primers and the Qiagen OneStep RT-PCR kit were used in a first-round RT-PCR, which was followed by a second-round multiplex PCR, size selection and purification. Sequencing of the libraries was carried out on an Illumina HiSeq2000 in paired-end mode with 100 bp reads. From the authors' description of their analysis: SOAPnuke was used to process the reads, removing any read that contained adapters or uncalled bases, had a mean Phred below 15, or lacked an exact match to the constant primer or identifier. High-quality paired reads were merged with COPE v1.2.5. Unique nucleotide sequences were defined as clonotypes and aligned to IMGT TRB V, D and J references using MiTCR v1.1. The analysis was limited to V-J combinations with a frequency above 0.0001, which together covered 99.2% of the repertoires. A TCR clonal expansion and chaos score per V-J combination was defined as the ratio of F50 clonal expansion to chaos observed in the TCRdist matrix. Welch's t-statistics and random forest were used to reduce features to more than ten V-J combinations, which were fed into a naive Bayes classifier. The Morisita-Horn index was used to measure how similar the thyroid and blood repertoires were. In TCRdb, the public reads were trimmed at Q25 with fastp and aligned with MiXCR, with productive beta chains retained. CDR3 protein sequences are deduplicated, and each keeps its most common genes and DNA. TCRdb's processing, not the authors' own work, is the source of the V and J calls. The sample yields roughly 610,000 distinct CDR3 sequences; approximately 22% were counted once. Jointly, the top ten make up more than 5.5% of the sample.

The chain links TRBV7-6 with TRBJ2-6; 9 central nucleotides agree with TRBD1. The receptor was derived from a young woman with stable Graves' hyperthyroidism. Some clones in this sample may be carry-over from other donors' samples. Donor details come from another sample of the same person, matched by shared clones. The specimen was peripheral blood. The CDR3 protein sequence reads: CASSRTYRGRLDVLTF. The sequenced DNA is TGTGCCAGCAGCAGAACTTACAGGGGGCGCCTAGACGTCCTGACTTTC.